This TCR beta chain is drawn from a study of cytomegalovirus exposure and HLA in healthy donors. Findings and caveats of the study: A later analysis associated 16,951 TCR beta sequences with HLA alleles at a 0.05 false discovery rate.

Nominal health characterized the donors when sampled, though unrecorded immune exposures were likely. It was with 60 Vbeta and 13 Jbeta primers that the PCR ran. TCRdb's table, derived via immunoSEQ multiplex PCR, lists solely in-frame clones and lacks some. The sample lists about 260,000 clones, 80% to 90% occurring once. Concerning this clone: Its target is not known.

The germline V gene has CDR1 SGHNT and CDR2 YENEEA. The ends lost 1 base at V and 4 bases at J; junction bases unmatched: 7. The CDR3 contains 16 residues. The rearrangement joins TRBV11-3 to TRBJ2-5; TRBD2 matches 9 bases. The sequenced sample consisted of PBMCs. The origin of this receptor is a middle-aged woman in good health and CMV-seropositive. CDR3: CASSLGAGGQGETQYF. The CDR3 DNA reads TGTGCCAGCAGCTTAGGTGCGGGAGGGCAGGGAGAGACCCAGTACTTC.